The 29 T cell receptor beta chains below all came from one sample that was sequenced in a study of blood T cells in healthy people across ages. The second PCR ran about 6 to 12 cycles with a sample-barcoded 5' primer and J-beta primers. MiXCR was run by TCRdb on the 5' RACE reads, yielding one entry per CDR3 protein. The sample lists some 800,000 distinct CDR3 sequences; 40% to 50% were seen once. Material: blood. The receptors stem from a man aged 60-69 years in good health.

The chain is built from TRBV25-1 and TRBJ1-6; 7 bases map to TRBD1. The CDR3 is 15 amino acids. The germline V gene has CDR1 MGHDK and CDR2 SYGVNS. V shed 4 bases, J shed 10 bases, and the junction held 10 bases outside the gene matches. CDR3 in DNA: TGTGCCAGCAGTGCCCCTGACAGGGACAGCTCACCCCTCCACTTT. Protein product: CASSAPDRDSSPLHF.

This clonotype appeared a few times. The V call is TRBV4-1, the J call TRBJ2-7, with 9 bases fitting TRBD1. Losses at the gene ends were 1 base for V and 2 bases for J; bases not matched to a gene: 3. The CDR3 extends over 15 amino acids. The germline CDR1 and CDR2 sequences are MGHRA and YSYEKL. The CDR3 reads CASSQGTGAPYEQYF. CDR3 nucleotides: TGCGCCAGCAGCCAAGGGACAGGGGCCCCCTACGAGCAGTACTTC.

CDR3 nucleotide sequence: TGTGCCAGCAGCTTTGAAGGGCACACCTATAATTCACCCCTCCACTTT. Its translation: CASSFEGHTYNSPLHF. The J gene is TRBJ1-6, the V gene TRBV7-8; no reliable D call. The CDR3 sequence is 16 residues long. CDR1 and CDR2 from the germline V gene are SGHVS and FQNEAQ. Trimming pared 3 bases from V and 2 bases from J, leaving 11 bases between.

V and J are TRBV7-2 and TRBJ1-5, with D perhaps matching TRBD1 (6 bases). Trimming stripped 1 base from V and 5 bases from J, with 12 bases between. The CDR3 is made up of 15 amino acids. The germline CDR1 and CDR2 sequences are SGHTA and FQGNSA. CDR3 protein: CASSLVRGADQPQHF. CDR3 bases: TGTGCCAGCAGCTTAGTCAGGGGCGCGGATCAGCCCCAGCATTTT.

Points on this clonotype: This is likely a read error, given that the CDR3 carries no conserved phenylalanine or tryptophan at its end. The chain uses TRBV24-1 and TRBJ2-3; 12 nucleotides match TRBD2. CDR1 is KGHDR and CDR2 is SFDVKD in the germline V gene. V lost 5 bases, J lost 2 bases, and 4 bases stayed unmatched. This CDR3 contains 16 residues. The CDR3 is CATSGTSGTPTDTQYV. As DNA, the CDR3 is TGTGCCACCAGTGGGACTAGCGGGACACCCACAGATACGCAGTATGTT.

The chain has TRBV7-2 and TRBJ2-5, with 8 bases matching TRBD2. Germline CDR1 is SGHTA and CDR2 is FQGNSA. V shed 3 bases, J shed 4 bases, and the junction held 7 bases outside the gene matches. The CDR3 contains 15 residues. The CDR3 here is CASSFAGGAGETQYF. CDR3 bases: TGTGCCAGCAGCTTTGCCGGGGGGGCCGGAGAGACCCAGTACTTC.

Concerning this clonotype: Given a much more abundant clone one base away, this may be a read error. V gene TRBV30 combines with J gene TRBJ1-1, with D maybe TRBD1 (5 bases). CDR3 length equals 13 residues. V lost 0 bases and J lost 6, with 11 bases in between. Germline loops: CDR1 GTSNPN, CDR2 SVGIG (reference sequence). The CDR3 DNA sequence: TGTGCCTGGAGTGTAGAACAGGACGCTGAAGCTTTCTTT. It codes for CAWSVEQDAEAFF. Supplemented by reference TRBV30 and TRBJ1-1, the full variable domain reads SQTIHQWPATLVQPVGSPLSLECTVEGTSNPNLYWYRQAAGRGLQLLFYSVGIGQISSEVPQNLSASRPQDRQFILSSKKLLLSDSGFYLCAWSVEQDAEAFFGQGTRLTVV.

There are a few counts of this clonotype. CDR3 sequence (DNA): TGCGCCAGCAGCGCCGACCCGGGACAGTTCTCCTACGAGCAGTACTTC. Its protein product is CASSADPGQFSYEQYF. V gene TRBV5-1 combines with J gene TRBJ2-7; 7 bases match TRBD1. Per the germline V gene, CDR1 is SGHRS and CDR2 is YFSETQ. With 4 bases clipped from V and 0 bases from J, the junction kept 10 bases outside the gene matches. The CDR3 is 16 residues long.

V usage is TRBV6-2 or TRBV6-3 and J usage is TRBJ2-1; 8 bases are shared with TRBD2. CDR3 size: 15 residues. With 1 base clipped from V and 7 bases from J, the junction kept 6 bases outside the gene matches. CDR1 and CDR2 (germline): MNHEY, SVGEGT. CDR3 in amino acids: CASSYWSGGQNEQFF. CDR3 sequence (DNA): TGTGCCAGCAGTTACTGGTCGGGGGGGCAGAATGAGCAGTTCTTC.

The chain has TRBV6-5 and TRBJ1-2; 8 bases map to TRBD1. Germline V gene lookup returns CDR1 MNHEY and CDR2 SVGAGI. The CDR3 is made up of 16 amino acids. The trim removed 2 bases at V and 3 bases at J, leaving 8 bases unmatched. For the CDR3, the DNA is TGTGCCAGCAGTTACCGACAGGGGATTAACCACTATGGCTACACCTTC. Translated: CASSYRQGINHYGYTF.

The chain uses TRBV7-8 and TRBJ2-4; 9 positions agree with TRBD2. The V gene's germline CDR1 is SGHVS and CDR2 FQNEAQ. The CDR3 runs to 15 residues. The V segment lost 3 bases and the J segment 13 bases; nucleotides outside the gene matches: 13. In DNA form, the CDR3 reads TGTGCCAGCAGCTTTCAACTAGCGGGTACGAATGAGCAGTACTTC. Encoded protein: CASSFQLAGTNEQYF.

The chain links TRBV2 to TRBJ2-5; TRBD1 might be the D (5 bases). The CDR3 is made up of 16 amino acids. The V end lost 5 bases, the J end lost 5 bases, and 21 bases lay between the germline ends. Germline CDR1 SNHLY, CDR2 FYNNEI. The CDR3 sequence: CASSTRVSGSEETQYF. CDR3 DNA: TGTGCCAGCAGTACCAGGGTGTCCGGTTCAGAGGAGACCCAGTACTTC.

The table lists this clonotype with many counts. The chain links TRBV15 to TRBJ1-5; possibly TRBD1 for D (5 bases). Germline V gene lookup returns CDR1 LNHNV and CDR2 YYDKDF (reference sequence). Trimming shortened V by 0 bases and J by 7 bases, and 13 bases separated the two germline ends. The CDR3 is 15 amino acids. In DNA, the CDR3 is TGTGCCACCAGCAGAGATCCAGGGTCGGGCCAGCCCCAGCATTTT. Protein sequence: CATSRDPGSGQPQHF.

This clonotype was counted between two and nine times. This sequence joins TRBV5-1 and TRBJ1-2, with D tentatively TRBD1 (6 bases). Looked up from germline, CDR1 is SGHRS and CDR2 is YFSETQ. This CDR3 comprises 14 residues. Trimming removed 3 bases from V and 4 bases from J, with 13 bases in between. The CDR3 here is CASSSGTSSYGYTF. The CDR3 bases are TGCGCCAGCAGCTCCGGGACATCGAGCTATGGCTACACCTTC.

This clonotype was observed a few times. The chain carries TRBV2 and TRBJ1-2; the D is unclear. From germline, CDR1 is SNHLY and CDR2 FYNNEI. Trimming shortened V by 2 bases and J by 0 bases, and 10 bases separated the two germline ends. This CDR3 is built from 15 residues. The DNA of the CDR3 is TGTGCCAGCAGTGAATTGGTAACAGCTAACTATGGCTACACCTTC. Translated, it gives CASSELVTANYGYTF.

The V and J genes are TRBV27 and TRBJ1-6, with 9 bases fitting TRBD1. Germline-derived CDR1 and CDR2 are MNHEY and SMNVEV (reference sequence). V dropped 2 bases and J dropped 9; count of bases not matched to a gene: 5. This CDR3 has 15 amino acids. The CDR3 loop is CASSLGQGYRSPLHF. The CDR3 DNA reads TGTGCCAGCAGTTTAGGACAGGGGTATCGTTCACCCCTCCACTTT.

There are a few counts of this clonotype. The chain joins TRBV7-2 to TRBJ1-6; D is unclear. Germline assignment: CDR1 SGHTA and CDR2 FQGNSA. This CDR3 spans 12 amino acids. Trimming pared 4 bases from V and 13 bases from J, leaving 11 bases between. For the CDR3, the DNA is TGTGCCAGCAGCTACACGCAGGCGCCCCTCCACTTT. Translating gives CASSYTQAPLHF.

The chain uses TRBV28 and TRBJ2-1; the D call may be TRBD1 or TRBD2 (6 bases each). The germline gives CDR1 MDHEN, CDR2 SYDVKM. CDR3 length equals 15 residues. V lost 6 bases to trimming and J lost 6 bases, with 18 bases between them. In DNA form, the CDR3 reads TGTGCCAGCAGCCCGGGGGCAGAGGGGTCCAATGAGCAGTTCTTC. Its protein is CASSPGAEGSNEQFF.

This clonotype was counted only a few times. This chain uses TRBV2 with TRBJ2-5, with 8 bases fitting TRBD1. This CDR3 has 17 amino acids. The germline V gene encodes CDR1 SNHLY and CDR2 FYNNEI. V shed 3 bases and J 1 base; nucleotides not matched to a gene: 10. The CDR3 nucleotides read TGTGCCAGCAGTGATGACAGGGGTCCATCCCTCCAAGAGACCCAGTACTTC. It translates to CASSDDRGPSLQETQYF.

Worth noting for this clonotype: With a much larger clone just one base away, this may be a read error. The chain recombines TRBV29-1 with TRBJ2-1, with D maybe TRBD2 (5 bases). Germline V lookup: CDR1 SQVTM, CDR2 ANQGSEA. The CDR3 totals 10 residues. CDR3 DNA: TGCATCGGGACCTACAATGAGCAGTTCTTC. Protein product: CIGTYNEQFF.

The CDR3 reads CSARDGKRNEKLFF. The CDR3 DNA reads TGCAGTGCTAGAGATGGGAAAAGGAATGAAAAACTGTTTTTT. The rearrangement links TRBV20-1 to TRBJ1-4; unclear D gene. Trimming stripped 0 bases from V and 5 bases from J, with 10 bases between. CDR1 is DFQATT and CDR2 is SNEGSKA in the germline V gene (reference sequence). CDR3 size: 14 residues.

This clonotype was recorded at least ten times. The J gene is TRBJ2-7, the V gene TRBV18, with 10 bases identical to TRBD1. V lost 1 base to trimming and J lost 4 bases; unmatched junction nucleotides: 1. The CDR3 has 14 residues. CDR1 is KGHSH and CDR2 is LQKENI in the germline V gene. The CDR3 region has the DNA TGTGCCAGCTCACCACAGGGACAGGGGTACGAGCAGTACTTC. The encoded protein is CASSPQGQGYEQYF.

J is TRBJ2-2 and V is TRBV28; TRBD1 agrees at 7 bases. This CDR3 spans 15 amino acids. Germline CDR1 reads MDHEN; CDR2 reads SYDVKM. The ends lost 4 bases at V and 0 bases at J; junction bases unmatched: 2. The CDR3 sequence: CASSSGQANTGELFF. CDR3 sequence (DNA): TGTGCCAGCAGTTCAGGACAGGCGAACACCGGGGAGCTGTTTTTT.

V is TRBV7-9 and J is TRBJ2-4, with TRBD1 identical over 11 bases. TRBJ2-7 explains the end of the DNA better; the J call may be wrong. In germline, CDR1 is SEHNR, CDR2 FQNEAQ (reference sequence). CDR3 length: 17 amino acids. For the CDR3, the DNA is TGTGCCAGCAGCCCCGGTCTCGGGACAGGGGGACCTTACGAGCAGTACTTC. This encodes CASSPGLGTGGPYEQYF.

A few counts support this clonotype. The genes are TRBV28 and TRBJ1-5; D gene unclear. The CDR3 sequence is 17 residues long. V lost 8 bases and J 0 bases, leaving 20 bases between the germline ends. CDR1 is MDHEN, CDR2 SYDVKM, per germline. The CDR3 sequence is CASDLIGGKYSNQPQHF. CDR3 sequence (DNA): TGTGCCAGCGACCTAATTGGAGGGAAATATAGCAATCAGCCCCAGCATTTT.

The rearrangement joins TRBV2 to TRBJ1-5; D remains unclear. The V end lost 2 bases, the J end lost 4 bases, and 9 bases lay between the germline ends. The CDR3 contains 14 residues. Germline V gives CDR1 SNHLY, CDR2 FYNNEI. DNA for the CDR3: TGTGCCAGCAGTGAACTCGGATTTAATCAGCCCCAGCATTTT. Its translation is CASSELGFNQPQHF.

Remarks on this clonotype: A much larger clonotype is one base distant, so this may be a read error. The chain employs TRBV9 and TRBJ2-1; the D call may be TRBD1 or TRBD2 (5 bases each). CDR1 SGDLS and CDR2 YYNGEE come from the germline V gene. The germline V and J ends were trimmed by 2 bases and 7 bases, with 16 bases remaining between them. The CDR3 consists of 15 residues. In DNA form, the CDR3 reads TGTGCCAGCAGCGTCCGGGACCTCGGAATGAATGAGCAGTTCTTC. Translated: CASSVRDLGMNEQFF.

This rearrangement joins TRBV7-9 to TRBJ2-1; the D call may be TRBD1 or TRBD2 (5 bases each). V lost 11 bases to trimming and J lost 7 bases, with 15 bases between them. Germline V gives CDR1 SEHNR, CDR2 FQNEAQ (reference sequence). This CDR3 region has 12 residues. CDR3: CAGRGTGNEQFF. DNA of the CDR3: TGTGCCGGCCGGGGCACAGGAAATGAGCAGTTCTTC.

This clonotype was detected a few times. The gene calls are TRBV7-2 and TRBJ1-2; no reliable D call. This CDR3 is built from 12 residues. CDR1 is SGHTA, CDR2 FQGNSA, per germline. Between the trimmed V and J ends, which lost 1 base and 8 bases, there was a span of 8 bases. The CDR3 loop reads CASSLEVEGYTF. The CDR3 nucleotides are TGTGCCAGCAGCTTAGAGGTGGAAGGCTACACCTTC.